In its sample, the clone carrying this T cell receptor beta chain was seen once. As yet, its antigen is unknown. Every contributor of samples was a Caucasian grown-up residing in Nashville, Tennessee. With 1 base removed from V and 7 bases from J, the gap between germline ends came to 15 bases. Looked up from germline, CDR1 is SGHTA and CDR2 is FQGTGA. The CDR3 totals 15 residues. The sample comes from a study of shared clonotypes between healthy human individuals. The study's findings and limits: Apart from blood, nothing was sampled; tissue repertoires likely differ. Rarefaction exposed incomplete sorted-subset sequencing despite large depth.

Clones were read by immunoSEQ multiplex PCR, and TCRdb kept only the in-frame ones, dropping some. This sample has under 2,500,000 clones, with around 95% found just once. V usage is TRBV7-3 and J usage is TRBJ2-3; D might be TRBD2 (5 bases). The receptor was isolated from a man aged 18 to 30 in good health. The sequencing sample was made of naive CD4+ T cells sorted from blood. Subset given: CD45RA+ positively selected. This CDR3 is CASSLNWTPGNTQYF. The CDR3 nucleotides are TGTGCCAGCAGCTTAAATTGGACCCCCGGGAATACGCAGTATTTT.